The 12 T cell receptor beta chains below all came from one sample that was sequenced in a study of metastatic and nonmetastatic thyroid tumors (TCRdb year 2020). Library method: PCR. TCRdb lists the instrument as Illumina HiSeq 4000. Through fastp at Q25 and MiXCR, TCRdb rebuilt clones from the public reads, retaining in-frame beta chains. This sample holds around 40,000 clones; approximately 18% were observed only once. Clones ranked in the top ten supply about 6.8% of the sample. Before undergoing thyroid surgery, none of the patients had been given any kind of treatment. The sequenced material came from blood. These receptors were taken from a male donor with papillary thyroid cancer or a benign thyroid nodule (not recorded which). Some clones in this sample may be carry-over from other donors' samples.

This clone was picked up many times. The chain recombines TRBV29-1 with TRBJ2-7; possibly TRBD1 for D (6 bases). The CDR3 consists of 12 residues. Between the trimmed V and J ends, which lost 5 bases and 3 bases, there was a span of 11 bases. Germline lookup yields CDR1 SQVTM and CDR2 ANQGSEA. Written as DNA, the CDR3 is TGCAGCGTTTCCGTACAGGGCTACGAGCAGTACTTC. Translated: CSVSVQGYEQYF.

This clone has ten or more counts. The chain combines TRBV7-9 with TRBJ1-4; weak D call: TRBD1 (5 bases). The CDR3 covers 13 residues. Trimming removed 1 base at V and 7 bases at J, with 7 bases between. Per germline, CDR1 SEHNR and CDR2 FQNEAQ (reference sequence). CDR3 region: CASSLEGSEKLFF. CDR3 DNA: TGTGCCAGCAGCTTAGAGGGGAGTGAAAAACTGTTTTTT.

The chain carries TRBV28 and TRBJ2-7; 12 nucleotides line up with TRBD1. Germline V gene lookup returns CDR1 MDHEN and CDR2 SYDVKM. V trimming: 5 bases; J trimming: 7 bases; junction bases outside the gene matches: 9. The CDR3 totals 15 residues. In DNA, the CDR3 is TGTGCCAGCAGTGGTACGGGACAGGGGGCATGGGAGCAGTACTTC. The encoded protein is CASSGTGQGAWEQYF.

Sample share makes this clone medium-sized. The rearrangement uses TRBV6-1 and TRBJ1-5; the D is unclear. Germline V gives CDR1 MNHNS, CDR2 SASEGT. V was shortened by 7 bases and J by 0 bases, with 16 bases between the two germline ends. CDR3 length equals 16 residues. The CDR3 sequence: CASIQSHGYSNQPQHF. CDR3 nucleotides: TGTGCCAGCATTCAATCGCACGGTTATAGCAATCAGCCCCAGCATTTT.

This clone has at least ten counts. The rearrangement uses TRBV20-1 and TRBJ1-1; no definite D call. CDR3 length: 15 amino acids. Trimming cost V 0 bases and J 0 bases, with 11 bases left between them. Germline values: CDR1 DFQATT, CDR2 SNEGSKA (reference sequence). CDR3 amino acids: CSARDWRTVNTEAFF. The CDR3 DNA is TGCAGTGCTAGAGATTGGAGGACGGTGAACACTGAAGCTTTCTTT.

This clone was counted between two and nine times. The junction does not match germline at one end; this may be a read error. The CDR3 bases are TGTGCCAGTAGTATGGGACAAGCGGGCACAGATACACAGTATTTT. Its protein product is CASSMGQAGTDTQYF. The chain combines TRBV19 with TRBJ2-3; D may match TRBD1 or TRBD2 (6 bases each). Germline V CDR1 and CDR2: LNHDA, SQIVND (reference sequence). CDR3 length equals 15 residues.

This clone ranks as medium-sized. V usage is TRBV11-2 and J usage is TRBJ1-5; 9 bases are shared with TRBD1. V was clipped by 5 bases and J by 6 bases; unmatched bases: 5. There are 14 residues in the CDR3. Germline-derived CDR1 and CDR2 are SGHAT and FQNNGV. The CDR3 loop is CASSPTGGGQPQHF. CDR3 bases: TGTGCCAGCAGCCCTACAGGGGGCGGTCAGCCCCAGCATTTT.

This clone has a count of ten or more. The V gene is TRBV12-5, the J gene TRBJ2-1; possible D gene TRBD1, 5 bases. Trimming pared 7 bases from V and 0 bases from J, leaving 13 bases between. Germline CDR1 LGHNT, CDR2 FRNRAP. CDR3 length: 15 residues. CDR3 coding DNA: TGTGCTAGTGTTTCAGGGCCAAACTCCTACAATGAGCAGTTCTTC. This encodes CASVSGPNSYNEQFF. Looking up the rest from reference TRBV12-5 and TRBJ2-1 gives the full variable domain: DARVTQTPRHKVTEMGQEVTMRCQPILGHNTVFWYRQTMMQGLELLAYFRNRAPLDDSGMPKDRFSAEMPDATLATLKIQPSEPRDSAVYFCASVSGPNSYNEQFFGPGTRLTVL.

This clone was seen many times. The rearrangement uses TRBV18 and TRBJ2-5; tentative D call: TRBD1 (5 bases). CDR3 length equals 14 residues. Germline V lookup: CDR1 KGHSH, CDR2 LQKENI. V gave up 0 bases and J gave up 5 bases, with 10 bases separating them. CDR3 amino acids: CASSPPGRRETQYF. The CDR3 DNA reads as TGTGCCAGCTCACCACCGGGGCGACGGGAGACCCAGTACTTC. Combining the CDR3 with reference TRBV18 and TRBJ2-5 gives the whole variable domain NAGVMQNPRHLVRRRGQEARLRCSPMKGHSHVYWYRQLPEEGLKFMVYLQKENIIDESGMPKERFSAEFPKEGPSILRIQQVVRGDSAAYFCASSPPGRRETQYFGPGTRLLVL.

The V and J genes are TRBV12-3 or TRBV12-4 and TRBJ1-2, with TRBD1 as a possible D gene (5 bases). V lost 7 bases to trimming and J lost 5 bases, with 11 bases between them. The CDR3 has 12 amino acids. The CDR3 nucleotides are TGTGCCAGCATCGACAGTGAGTATGGCTACACCTTC. It is translated as CASIDSEYGYTF.

The table lists this clone with many counts. The J gene is TRBJ2-1, the V gene TRBV19; the D gene could be TRBD1 or TRBD2 (5 bases each). Germline values: CDR1 LNHDA, CDR2 SQIVND (reference sequence). V dropped 3 bases and J dropped 9 bases, with 21 bases sitting between them. This CDR3 has 16 residues. The CDR3 is CASSIFQVAGASEQFF. CDR3 DNA sequence: TGTGCCAGTAGTATCTTCCAGGTCGCCGGGGCCAGTGAGCAGTTCTTC.

This clone was seen a handful of times. J is TRBJ2-7 and V is TRBV10-2, with 11 bases identical to TRBD2. There are 16 residues in the CDR3. Trimming removed 6 bases from V and 7 bases from J; junction bases left unmatched: 14. CDR1 WSHSY and CDR2 SAAADI come from the germline V gene. The CDR3 spells CASRQTIAGGPREQYF. As DNA, the CDR3 is TGCGCCAGCAGACAAACGATAGCGGGAGGGCCTAGAGAGCAGTACTTC.